A selection of T cell receptor beta chains follows, all from one sample in a study of blood T cell repertoires in COVID-19. Assay used: immunoSEQ multiplex PCR; TCRdb lists only in-frame clones, some missing. The sample carries more than 100,000 clones, 79% recorded once. The source material was peripheral blood. These receptors all stem from an elderly woman with acute or convalescent COVID-19. Each CDR3 is given with its conserved first and last residue. Each record gives: J gene, D gene, V gene, clone size, CDR3 DNA, CDR3 protein. D genes are given only for firm matches. Clone size is shown for a subset of rows, as once, few, many or a class of expanded clone.

TRBJ2-7 - TRBV28 - TGTGCCAGCAGTGCCGGGGGTCGGTACGAGCAGTACTTC CASSAGGRYEQYF
TRBJ2-2 - TRBV14 - TGTGCCAGCAGCCAACCTACGAACACCGGGGAGCTGTTTTTT CASSQPTNTGELFF
TRBJ2-7 - TRBV7-9 - TGTGCCAGCAGCCCGCCTAAAGCCCCCAACGAGCAGTACTTC CASSPPKAPNEQYF
TRBJ1-2 - TRBV5-1 - TGCGCCAGCAGCTTGGGGGGACCCACAGGGATGGATGGCTACACCTTC CASSLGGPTGMDGYTF
TRBJ1-1 - TRBV19 - TGTGCCAGTAGTATTGGACAACTGAACACTGAAGCTTTCTTT CASSIGQLNTEAFF
TRBJ2-3 TRBD2 TRBV18 few TGTGCCAGCTCACCCCCTAGCGGGAGGGTAGCAGATACGCAGTATTTT CASSPPSGRVADTQYF
TRBJ1-1 - TRBV7-3 - TGTGCCAGCAGCTTAATCCCGGTGAGGAACACTGAAGCTTTCTTT CASSLIPVRNTEAFF
TRBJ1-1 - TRBV7-2 once TGTGCCAGCAGCTTAGACAGGCAGAACACTGAAGCTTTCTTT CASSLDRQNTEAFF
TRBJ1-2 TRBD1 TRBV25-1 few TGTGCCAGCAGGGGGGACAGAGGCTACACCTTC CASRGDRGYTF
TRBJ2-2 - TRBV12-3/TRBV12-4 - TGTGCCAGCAAGCTAGCGTCCACCGGGGAGCTGTTTTTT CASKLASTGELFF
TRBJ1-4 TRBD1 TRBV24-1 - TGTGCCACCTCTCCCGGGACAGGGGCAACTAATGAAAAACTGTTTTTT CATSPGTGATNEKLFF
TRBJ1-1 - TRBV19 - TGTGCCAGTAACCAGGAGGGAAGGACTGAAGCTTTCTTT CASNQEGRTEAFF
TRBJ2-3 - TRBV7-9 - TGTGCCAGCAGCTTAGCGGAGGCAGATACGCAGTATTTT CASSLAEADTQYF
TRBJ1-1 - TRBV18 - TGTGCCAGCTCAGTCGCAGGTTCCATGAACACTGAAGCTTTCTTT CASSVAGSMNTEAFF
TRBJ1-2 - TRBV4-1 - TGCGCCAGCAGCCAAGGCAGGATCCCCGCCTATGGCTACACCTTC CASSQGRIPAYGYTF
TRBJ1-1 - TRBV5-1 - TGCGCCAGCAGCCTACAGCTGAACACTGAAGCTTTCTTT CASSLQLNTEAFF
TRBJ2-5 TRBD2 TRBV4-2 once TGTGCCAGCAGCCAACGATGGGGACTAGCGGAAGAGACCCAGTACTTC CASSQRWGLAEETQYF
TRBJ1-2 - TRBV7-2 - TGTGCCAGCAGCCCGAATGGGCGATATGGCTACACCTTC CASSPNGRYGYTF
TRBJ1-2 TRBD1 TRBV5-6 - TGTGCCAGCAGATTTGGGACAGGGGCATATGGCTACACCTTC CASRFGTGAYGYTF
TRBJ1-4 - TRBV30 - TGTGCCTGGAGTCACAAAGCAACTAATGAAAAACTGTTTTTT CAWSHKATNEKLFF
TRBJ1-1 - TRBV4-2 - TGTGCCAGCAGCCAAGATTTTCAGGGTAACACTGAAGCTTTCTTT CASSQDFQGNTEAFF
TRBJ2-1 TRBD2 TRBV20-1 - TGCAGTGCCGGGACTAGCGGGAGGCAGTTCTTC CSAGTSGRQFF
TRBJ1-6 - TRBV4-3 - TGCGCCAGCAGCCAAGATATTCATTCACCCCTCCACTTT CASSQDIHSPLHF
TRBJ2-5 - TRBV5-6 - TGTGCCAGCAGCTTTTCGCCTACGCAACGAGAGACCCAGTACTTC CASSFSPTQRETQYF
TRBJ2-5 TRBD1 TRBV5-1 - TGCGCCAGCAGCCTAACAGGGGGCGTAGAGACCCAGTACTTC CASSLTGGVETQYF
TRBJ1-5 - TRBV4-1 large TGCGCCAGCAGCCGGAACAGGCGTTATCAGCCCCAGCATTTT CASSRNRRYQPQHF
TRBJ2-7 TRBD1 TRBV28 - TGTGCCAGCAGTACCACTGGGACAGGCACCTACGAGCAGTACTTC CASSTTGTGTYEQYF
TRBJ1-5 - TRBV28 few TGTGCCAGCAGTCCACAGGGAAAAATTCAGCCCCAGCATTTT CASSPQGKIQPQHF
TRBJ1-2 - TRBV18 few TGTGCCAGCTCCCAGCAGGGGTTCGCCGGCTACACCTTC CASSQQGFAGYTF
TRBJ1-1 - TRBV19 - TGTGCCAGTAGCCGGGACTTAAGAGGAAGCACTGAAGCTTTCTTT CASSRDLRGSTEAFF
TRBJ2-3 - TRBV6-5 - TGTGCCAGCAGTTTAGCGGAGTCCACAGATACGCAGTATTTT CASSLAESTDTQYF
TRBJ2-3 TRBD2 TRBV7-8 - TGTGCCAGCCGGCTAGCGGAGTCGGATACGCAGTATTTT CASRLAESDTQYF
TRBJ2-1 TRBD2 TRBV18 - TGTGCCAGCTCACCCGGTTTACAAGCGGGGGATGAGCAGTTCTTC CASSPGLQAGDEQFF
TRBJ1-5 TRBD1 TRBV2 - TGTGCCAGCAGAGCTGGACAGGGCGTGAATCAGCCCCAGCATTTT CASRAGQGVNQPQHF
TRBJ1-1 - TRBV7-9 - TGTGCCAGCAGCCCCTTCGGCACTGAAGCTTTCTTT CASSPFGTEAFF
TRBJ2-1 TRBD1 TRBV30 - TGTGCCTGGAGTGTTGGGACAGCGGTCTACAATGAGCAGTTCTTC CAWSVGTAVYNEQFF
TRBJ2-3 TRBD1 TRBV7-8 - TGTGCCAGCAGCTCCCACAGGGGGCAAACAGATACGCAGTATTTT CASSSHRGQTDTQYF